This TCR beta chain is drawn from a study of cytomegalovirus exposure and HLA in healthy donors. Study information: A later analysis reported the roughly 120 validation repertoires used the same platform as the 550 to 800 first-cohort repertoires. The study's findings and limits: Most TCR sequences proved rare, with some public TCRs found in many donors. Overall, approximately 150 TCR beta chains were annotated as cytomegalovirus-associated.

Assay used: immunoSEQ multiplex PCR; TCRdb lists only in-frame clones, some missing. Of about 88,000 clones in the sample, 84% were seen once. From germline, CDR1 is LGHNA and CDR2 YSLEER. The V gene end was trimmed by 3 bases and the J gene end by 6 bases; junction bases not matched to a gene: 15. CDR3 length: 17 amino acids. As for this clone: Its specificity is not known.

The donors were members of the approximately 110-subject validation cohort (separate from the approximately 670-subject first cohort). The sequence came from a young woman in good health and CMV-seropositive. The sequenced sample consisted of PBMCs. The chain uses TRBV4-3 and TRBJ1-2; 8 nucleotides match TRBD1. The CDR3 bases are TGCGCCAGCAGCCACCCCGGGGGAGGACAGGGAGGTAATGGCTACACCTTC. This codes for CASSHPGGGQGGNGYTF.